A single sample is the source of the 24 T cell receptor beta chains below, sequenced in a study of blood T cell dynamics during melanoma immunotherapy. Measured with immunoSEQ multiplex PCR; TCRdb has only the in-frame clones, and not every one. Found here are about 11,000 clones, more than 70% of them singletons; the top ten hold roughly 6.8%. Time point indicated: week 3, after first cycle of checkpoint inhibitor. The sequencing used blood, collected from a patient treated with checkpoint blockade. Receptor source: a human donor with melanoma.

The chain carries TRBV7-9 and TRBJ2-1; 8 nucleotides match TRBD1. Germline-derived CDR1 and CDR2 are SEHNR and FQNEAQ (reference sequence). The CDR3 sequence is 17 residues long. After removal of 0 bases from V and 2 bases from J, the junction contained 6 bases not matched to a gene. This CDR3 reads CASSLAGDRPTYNEQFF. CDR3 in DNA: TGTGCCAGCAGCTTAGCGGGGGACAGGCCAACCTACAATGAGCAGTTCTTC.

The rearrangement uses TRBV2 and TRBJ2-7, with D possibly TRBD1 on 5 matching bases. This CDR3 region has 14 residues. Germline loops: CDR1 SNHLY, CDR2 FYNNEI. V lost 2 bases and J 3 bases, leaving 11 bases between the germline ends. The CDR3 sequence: CASSEQGAYYEQYF. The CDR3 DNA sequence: TGTGCCAGCAGTGAACAAGGGGCCTACTACGAGCAGTACTTC.

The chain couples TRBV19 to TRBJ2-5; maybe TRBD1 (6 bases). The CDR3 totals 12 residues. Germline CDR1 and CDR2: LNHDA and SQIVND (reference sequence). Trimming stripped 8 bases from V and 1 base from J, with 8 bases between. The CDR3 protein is CASGQTQETQYF. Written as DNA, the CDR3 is TGTGCCAGTGGACAGACCCAAGAGACCCAGTACTTC.

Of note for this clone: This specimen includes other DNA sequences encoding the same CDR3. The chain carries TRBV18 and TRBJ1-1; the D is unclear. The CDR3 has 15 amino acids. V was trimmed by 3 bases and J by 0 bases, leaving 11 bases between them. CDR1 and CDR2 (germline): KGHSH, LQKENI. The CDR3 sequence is CASSPSTTMNTEAFF. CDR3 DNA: TGTGCCAGCTCACCTTCCACAACCATGAACACTGAAGCTTTCTTT.

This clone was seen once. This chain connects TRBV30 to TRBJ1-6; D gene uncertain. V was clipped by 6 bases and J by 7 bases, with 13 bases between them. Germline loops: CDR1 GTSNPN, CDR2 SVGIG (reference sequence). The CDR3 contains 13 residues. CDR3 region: CACSSGRNSPLHF. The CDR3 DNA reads TGTGCCTGTTCCTCCGGACGGAATTCACCCCTCCACTTT. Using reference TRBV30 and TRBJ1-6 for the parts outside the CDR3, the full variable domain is SQTIHQWPATLVQPVGSPLSLECTVEGTSNPNLYWYRQAAGRGLQLLFYSVGIGQISSEVPQNLSASRPQDRQFILSSKKLLLSDSGFYLCACSSGRNSPLHFGNGTRLTVT.

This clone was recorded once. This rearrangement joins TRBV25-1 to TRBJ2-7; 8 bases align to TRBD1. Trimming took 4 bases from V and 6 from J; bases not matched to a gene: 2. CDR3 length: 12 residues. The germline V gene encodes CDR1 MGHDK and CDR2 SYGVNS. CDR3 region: CASSADRGEQYF. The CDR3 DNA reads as TGTGCCAGCAGTGCCGACAGGGGCGAGCAGTACTTC.

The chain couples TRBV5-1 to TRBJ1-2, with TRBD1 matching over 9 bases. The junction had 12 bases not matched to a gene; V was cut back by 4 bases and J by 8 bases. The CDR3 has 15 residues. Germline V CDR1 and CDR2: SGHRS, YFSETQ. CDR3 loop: CASSLTTGGARGYTF. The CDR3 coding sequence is TGCGCCAGCAGCCTAACCACAGGGGGCGCTCGGGGCTACACCTTC.

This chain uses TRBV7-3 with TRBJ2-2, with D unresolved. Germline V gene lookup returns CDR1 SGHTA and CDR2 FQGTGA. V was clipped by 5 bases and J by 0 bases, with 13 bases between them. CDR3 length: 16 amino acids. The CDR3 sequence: CASSTQGYSNTGELFF. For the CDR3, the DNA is TGTGCCAGCAGCACCCAAGGGTACTCGAACACCGGGGAGCTGTTTTTT.

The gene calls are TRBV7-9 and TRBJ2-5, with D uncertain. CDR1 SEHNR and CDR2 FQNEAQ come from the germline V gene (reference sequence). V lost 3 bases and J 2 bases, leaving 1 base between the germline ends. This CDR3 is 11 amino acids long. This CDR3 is CASSLQETQYF. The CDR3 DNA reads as TGTGCCAGCAGCTTGCAAGAGACCCAGTACTTC.

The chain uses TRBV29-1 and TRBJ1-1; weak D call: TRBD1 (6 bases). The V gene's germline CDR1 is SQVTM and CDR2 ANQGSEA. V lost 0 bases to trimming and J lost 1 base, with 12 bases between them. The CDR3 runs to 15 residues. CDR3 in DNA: TGCAGCGTTGAAGACCCACAGGGACAGAACACTGAAGCTTTCTTT. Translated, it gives CSVEDPQGQNTEAFF.

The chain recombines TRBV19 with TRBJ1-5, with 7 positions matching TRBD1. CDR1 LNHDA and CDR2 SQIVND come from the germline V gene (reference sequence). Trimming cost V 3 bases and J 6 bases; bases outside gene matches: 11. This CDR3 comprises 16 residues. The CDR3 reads CASSIRGLTAGQPQHF. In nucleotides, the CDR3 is TGTGCCAGTAGTATTAGGGGGCTTACGGCCGGTCAGCCCCAGCATTTT.

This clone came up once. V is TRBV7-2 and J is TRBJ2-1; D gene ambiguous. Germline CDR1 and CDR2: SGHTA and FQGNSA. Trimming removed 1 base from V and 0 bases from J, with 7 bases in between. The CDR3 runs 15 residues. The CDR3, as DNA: TGTGCCAGCAGCTTAGACTGGAGCTCCTACAATGAGCAGTTCTTC. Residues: CASSLDWSSYNEQFF.

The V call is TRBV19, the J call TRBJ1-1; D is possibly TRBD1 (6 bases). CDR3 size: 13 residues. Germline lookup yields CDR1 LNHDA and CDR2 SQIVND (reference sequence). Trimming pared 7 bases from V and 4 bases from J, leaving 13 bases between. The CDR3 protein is CASKGGSSTEAFF. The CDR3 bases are TGTGCCAGTAAGGGGGGATCTAGCACTGAAGCTTTCTTT. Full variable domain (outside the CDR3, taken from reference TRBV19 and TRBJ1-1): DGGITQSPKYLFRKEGQNVTLSCEQNLNHDAMYWYRQDPGQGLRLIYYSQIVNDFQKGDIAEGYSVSREKKESFPLTVTSAQKNPTAFYLCASKGGSSTEAFFGQGTRLTVV.

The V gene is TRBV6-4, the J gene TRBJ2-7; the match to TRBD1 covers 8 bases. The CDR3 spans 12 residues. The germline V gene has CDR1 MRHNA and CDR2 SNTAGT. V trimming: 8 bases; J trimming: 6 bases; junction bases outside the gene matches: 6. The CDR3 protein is CASGTGYGEQYF. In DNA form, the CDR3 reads TGTGCCAGCGGGACAGGCTACGGCGAGCAGTACTTC.

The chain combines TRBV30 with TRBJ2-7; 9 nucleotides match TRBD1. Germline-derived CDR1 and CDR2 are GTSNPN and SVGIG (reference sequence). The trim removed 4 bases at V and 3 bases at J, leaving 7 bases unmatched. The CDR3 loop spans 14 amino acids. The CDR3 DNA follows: TGTGCCTGGAAAGGGACAGGGAAAAGCTACGAGCAGTACTTC. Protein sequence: CAWKGTGKSYEQYF.

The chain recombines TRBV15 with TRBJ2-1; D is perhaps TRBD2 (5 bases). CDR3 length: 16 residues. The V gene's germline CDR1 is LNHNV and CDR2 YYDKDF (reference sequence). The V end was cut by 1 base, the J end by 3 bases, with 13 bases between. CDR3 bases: TGTGCCACCAGCAGAGCGCGCACTAGGCTCTACAATGAGCAGTTCTTC. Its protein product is CATSRARTRLYNEQFF.

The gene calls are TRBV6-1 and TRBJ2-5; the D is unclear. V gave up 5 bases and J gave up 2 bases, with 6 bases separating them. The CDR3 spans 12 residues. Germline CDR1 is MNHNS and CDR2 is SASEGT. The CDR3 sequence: CASSLVQETQYF. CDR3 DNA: TGTGCCAGCAGTTTAGTACAAGAGACCCAGTACTTC.

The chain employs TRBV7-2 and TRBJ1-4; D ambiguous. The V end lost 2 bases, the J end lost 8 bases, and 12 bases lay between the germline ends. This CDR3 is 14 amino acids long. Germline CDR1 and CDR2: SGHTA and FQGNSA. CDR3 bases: TGTGCCAGCAGCTTAAGTATAGGCCTAGAAAAACTGTTTTTT. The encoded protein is CASSLSIGLEKLFF.

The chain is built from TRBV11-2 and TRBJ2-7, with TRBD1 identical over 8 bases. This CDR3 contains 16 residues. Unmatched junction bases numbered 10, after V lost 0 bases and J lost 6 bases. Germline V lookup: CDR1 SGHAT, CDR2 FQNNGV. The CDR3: CASSLEAGQGLSEQYF. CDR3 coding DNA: TGTGCCAGCAGCTTAGAGGCAGGACAGGGTTTGAGCGAGCAGTACTTC.

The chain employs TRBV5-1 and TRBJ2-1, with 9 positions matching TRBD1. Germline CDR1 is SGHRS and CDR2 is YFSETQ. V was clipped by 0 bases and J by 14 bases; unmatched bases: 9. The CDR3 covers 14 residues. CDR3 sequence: CASSLGRVRDREFF. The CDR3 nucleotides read TGCGCCAGCAGCTTGGGCCGGGTTCGGGACAGGGAGTTCTTC.

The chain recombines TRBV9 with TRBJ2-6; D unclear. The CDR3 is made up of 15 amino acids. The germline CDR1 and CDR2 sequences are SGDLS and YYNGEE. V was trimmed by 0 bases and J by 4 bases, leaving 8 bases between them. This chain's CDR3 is CASSVGRAGANVLTF. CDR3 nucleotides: TGTGCCAGCAGCGTAGGAAGGGCCGGGGCCAACGTCCTGACTTTC.

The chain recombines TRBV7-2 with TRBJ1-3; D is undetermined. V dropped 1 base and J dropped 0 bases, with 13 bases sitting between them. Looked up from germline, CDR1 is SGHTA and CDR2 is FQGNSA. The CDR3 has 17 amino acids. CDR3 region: CASSLVGSLSSGNTIYF. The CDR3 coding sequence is TGTGCCAGCAGCTTAGTGGGCAGCTTGAGCTCTGGAAACACCATATATTTT.

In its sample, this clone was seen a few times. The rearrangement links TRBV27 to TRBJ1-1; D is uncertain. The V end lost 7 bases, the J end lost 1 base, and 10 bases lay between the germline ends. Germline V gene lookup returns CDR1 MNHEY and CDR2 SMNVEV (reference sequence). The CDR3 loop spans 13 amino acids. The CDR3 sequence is CASTNPWNTEAFF. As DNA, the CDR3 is TGTGCCAGCACCAACCCCTGGAACACTGAAGCTTTCTTT.

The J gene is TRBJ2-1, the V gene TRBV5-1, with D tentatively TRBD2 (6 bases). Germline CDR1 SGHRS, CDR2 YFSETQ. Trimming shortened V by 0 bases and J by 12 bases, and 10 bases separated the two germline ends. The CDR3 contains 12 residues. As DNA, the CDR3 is TGCGCCAGCAGCTTGGTGGGGGACTTGCAGTTCTTC. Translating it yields CASSLVGDLQFF.